These 26 T cell receptor beta chains were all obtained from the same sample, sequenced in a study of early T cells in non-severe SARS-CoV-2 infection. Each CDR3 protein gets one entry after TCRdb re-called the 5' RACE reads with MiXCR. Of 20,000 to 25,000 distinct CDR3 sequences in the sample, roughly 4% were seen once. Material: whole blood. The receptors derive from an adult who was a healthcare worker with PCR-confirmed SARS-CoV-2 infection or an uninfected control (not recorded which).

This clonotype was recorded only once. This may arise from a read error, as a much more abundant clone is one base away. The chain recombines TRBV29-1 with TRBJ2-1; 7 bases agree with TRBD2. From germline, CDR1 is SQVTM and CDR2 ANQGSEA. J lost 0 bases, V lost 7 bases, and 15 bases had no gene match. The CDR3 sequence is 17 residues long. The CDR3 DNA reads as TGCAGCGCGAATGGGGCGTTAGCGGGCAGCTCCTACAATGAGCAGTTCTTC. This translates into CSANGALAGSSYNEQFF.

This clonotype was recorded many times. CDR3 bases: TGTGCCATCAGTGGCCGCCCGGGACAGGGGGCCCGAGTGGACTACTACGAGCAGTACTTC. The encoded protein is CAISGRPGQGARVDYYEQYF. The chain recombines TRBV10-3 with TRBJ2-7, with TRBD1 matching over 12 bases. The CDR3 spans 20 residues. The germline CDR1 and CDR2 sequences are ENHRY and SYGVKD. The ends lost 4 bases at V and 3 bases at J; junction bases unmatched: 19.

V usage is TRBV28 and J usage is TRBJ2-2, with D perhaps matching TRBD1 or TRBD2 (5 bases each). CDR1 and CDR2 (germline): MDHEN, SYDVKM. Trimming removed 10 bases at V and 1 base at J, with 13 bases between. This CDR3 region has 14 residues. The CDR3 region has the DNA TGTGCCACCCAGTGGGGGTGGAACACCGGGGAGCTGTTTTTT. Translating it yields CATQWGWNTGELFF.

This clonotype has ten or more counts. The gene calls are TRBV7-9 and TRBJ2-2; D is undetermined. The CDR3 extends over 13 amino acids. Trimming pared 7 bases from V and 0 bases from J, leaving 6 bases between. Per the germline V gene, CDR1 is SEHNR and CDR2 is FQNEAQ (reference sequence). CDR3 loop: CASMDPNTGELFF. The CDR3 nucleotides read TGTGCCAGCATGGACCCGAACACCGGGGAGCTGTTTTTT.

The rearrangement joins TRBV29-1 to TRBJ2-5, with D tentatively TRBD1 (5 bases). This CDR3 has 14 amino acids. Per germline, CDR1 SQVTM and CDR2 ANQGSEA. V was pared by 8 bases and J by 7 bases, with 23 bases between. The CDR3 is CSHGAGPPSGTQYF. The CDR3 DNA reads as TGCAGCCATGGGGCAGGGCCTCCGTCTGGGACCCAGTACTTC.

The sample holds many counts of this clonotype. The chain links TRBV28 to TRBJ1-4; TRBD1 is a possible D gene (5 bases). The CDR3 spans 14 residues. The germline CDR1 and CDR2 sequences are MDHEN and SYDVKM. The ends were cut back, 5 bases at V and 7 bases at J, with 14 bases in the middle. The CDR3 loop reads CASSLGTVAEKLFF. Written as DNA, the CDR3 is TGTGCCAGCAGTCTCGGGACGGTAGCTGAAAAACTGTTTTTT.

This clonotype was found many times. This chain uses TRBV7-3 with TRBJ2-3; 7 nucleotides match TRBD2. V was clipped by 5 bases and J by 3 bases; unmatched bases: 11. CDR1 is SGHTA and CDR2 is FQGTGA in the germline V gene. The CDR3 is 16 amino acids. CDR3 in DNA: TGTGCCAGCAGCCCACGCGGGGGTTTGGGTACAGATACGCAGTATTTT. Residues: CASSPRGGLGTDTQYF.

By its share, this clonotype is medium-sized. This chain uses TRBV4-1 with TRBJ2-7; 8 positions agree with TRBD1. V lost 0 bases to trimming and J lost 5 bases; unmatched junction nucleotides: 6. The CDR3 runs to 15 residues. Germline V gene lookup returns CDR1 MGHRA and CDR2 YSYEKL. Written as DNA, the CDR3 is TGCGCCAGCAGCCAAGATGGGACAGGTCGAAACGAGCAGTACTTC. Protein: CASSQDGTGRNEQYF.

This clonotype was detected many times. V usage is TRBV7-2 and J usage is TRBJ1-2; D perhaps matches TRBD1 (5 bases). The germline V gene has CDR1 SGHTA and CDR2 FQGNSA. The V end was cut by 2 bases, the J end by 12 bases, with 10 bases between. The CDR3 length is 11 residues. The CDR3 bases are TGTGCCAGCAGCTTAAATAGGGGCCACACCTTC. Translating gives CASSLNRGHTF.

Ten or more counts support this clonotype. V usage is TRBV24-1 and J usage is TRBJ2-5; D possibly corresponds to TRBD1 (5 bases). Trimming pared 0 bases from V and 2 bases from J, leaving 6 bases between. The V gene's germline CDR1 is KGHDR and CDR2 SFDVKD. This CDR3 is 14 amino acids long. The CDR3 DNA reads as TGTGCCACCAGTGATTTGAACAGGCAAGAGACCCAGTACTTC. Translated, it gives CATSDLNRQETQYF.

The chain couples TRBV27 to TRBJ2-2; D is uncertain. V lost 4 bases, J lost 4 bases, and 25 bases lay in between. Germline CDR1 and CDR2: MNHEY and SMNVEV (reference sequence). This CDR3 spans 19 amino acids. For the CDR3, the DNA is TGTGCCAGCAGTTCCCGCAGCCGGCCTACAGCGATAGGCACCGGGGAGCTGTTTTTT. Its translation: CASSSRSRPTAIGTGELFF.

This clonotype was counted ten times or more. The chain employs TRBV28 and TRBJ2-7; a possible D gene is TRBD2 (6 bases). Trimming removed 3 bases from V and 4 bases from J, with 13 bases in between. Germline V lookup: CDR1 MDHEN, CDR2 SYDVKM. The CDR3 covers 14 residues. CDR3 sequence reads: CASSFGDSGYEQYF. The CDR3 region has the DNA TGTGCCAGCAGTTTTGGGGACTCAGGATACGAGCAGTACTTC.

This clonotype was seen repeatedly, ten times or more. The chain uses TRBV29-1 and TRBJ2-1; 10 positions agree with TRBD2. The CDR3 totals 15 residues. CDR1 and CDR2 from the germline V gene are SQVTM and ANQGSEA. The CDR3: CSAGASGSGGNEQFF. In nucleotides, the CDR3 is TGCAGTGCCGGCGCTAGCGGGAGTGGGGGGAATGAGCAGTTCTTC.

Sample share makes this clonotype medium-sized. V gene TRBV29-1 combines with J gene TRBJ1-1; D perhaps matches TRBD1 (6 bases). The CDR3 runs to 12 residues. Between the trimmed V and J ends, which lost 6 bases and 4 bases, there was a span of 12 bases. CDR1 and CDR2 (germline): SQVTM, ANQGSEA. Written as DNA, the CDR3 is TGCAGCGTCGAGGGGGACGGCACTGAAGCTTTCTTT. Its translation: CSVEGDGTEAFF.

The sample holds a few counts of this clonotype. The chain recombines TRBV7-2 with TRBJ2-3; D gene unclear. Per germline, CDR1 SGHTA and CDR2 FQGNSA. The CDR3 is made up of 13 amino acids. Trimming stripped 4 bases from V and 4 bases from J, with 9 bases between. The CDR3 spells CASSSYKADTQYF. In DNA, the CDR3 is TGTGCCAGCAGCTCCTACAAAGCAGATACGCAGTATTTT.

This clonotype occurred a few times. The rearrangement links TRBV5-1 to TRBJ2-3, with 9 bases that match TRBD1. Germline CDR1 reads SGHRS; CDR2 reads YFSETQ. The CDR3 contains 16 residues. The V segment lost 3 bases and the J segment 1 base; nucleotides outside the gene matches: 6. The CDR3 region has the DNA TGCGCCAGCAGCTCAGGGACAGGGCATCGCACAGATACGCAGTATTTT. Protein: CASSSGTGHRTDTQYF.

This clonotype was detected ten times or more. This chain links TRBV7-2 with TRBJ2-5, with D hard to call. V gave up 0 bases and J gave up 5 bases, with 10 bases separating them. The CDR3 contains 14 residues. Germline values: CDR1 SGHTA, CDR2 FQGNSA. This CDR3 is CASSLAGQMETQYF. CDR3 DNA: TGTGCCAGCAGCTTAGCGGGCCAGATGGAGACCCAGTACTTC. Full variable domain (missing parts from reference TRBV7-2 and TRBJ2-5): GAGVSQSPSNKVTEKGKDVELRCDPISGHTALYWYRQSLGQGLEFLIYFQGNSAPDKSGLPSDRFSAERTGGSVSTLTIQRTQQEDSAVYLCASSLAGQMETQYFGPGTRLLVL.

This clonotype has a handful of counts. The genes are TRBV7-6 and TRBJ2-2; TRBD1 matches 7 bases. Germline V gene sequence: CDR1 SGHVS, CDR2 FNYEAQ. The V and J ends lost 2 bases and 1 base, in that order; junction bases with no gene match: 7. This CDR3 comprises 17 residues. The CDR3 loop is CASSLSRTGGNTGELFF. Here the CDR3 DNA reads TGTGCCAGCAGCTTATCCCGGACAGGAGGGAACACCGGGGAGCTGTTTTTT.

This clonotype has ten or more counts. This chain connects TRBV9 to TRBJ2-1; 13 bases line up with TRBD2. CDR1 is SGDLS, CDR2 YYNGEE, per germline. The CDR3 runs to 18 residues. The J segment lost 6 bases and the V segment lost 3 bases, leaving 12 bases of the junction unmatched. CDR3 in DNA: TGTGCCAGCAGCGCAATTGCCGTAGGGACTAGCGGGATCAATGAGCAGTTCTTC. Translating it yields CASSAIAVGTSGINEQFF.

This CDR3 is CASSLSGLAGVGDTQYF. In nucleotides, the CDR3 is TGTGCCAGCAGCTTATCGGGACTAGCGGGAGTAGGAGATACGCAGTATTTT. The genes are TRBV7-3 and TRBJ2-3; 14 positions match TRBD2. Germline V gene data show CDR1 as SGHTA and CDR2 as FQGTGA. The CDR3 sequence is 17 residues long. V dropped 2 bases and J dropped 5; count of bases not matched to a gene: 6.

The CDR3: CASSSRTGGLSTDTQYF. The CDR3 bases are TGTGCCAGCTCCTCGAGGACAGGGGGCCTTAGCACAGATACGCAGTATTTT. The genes are TRBV19 and TRBJ2-3, with 11 bases identical to TRBD1. The CDR3 covers 17 residues. Per the germline V gene, CDR1 is LNHDA and CDR2 is SQIVND (reference sequence). Trimming cost V 9 bases and J 0 bases; bases outside gene matches: 11.

This clonotype was seen many times. The V call is TRBV4-2, the J call TRBJ2-3, with D possibly TRBD2 on 5 matching bases. This CDR3 is 17 amino acids long. The germline gives CDR1 LGHNA, CDR2 YNFKEQ. V was pared by 0 bases and J by 4 bases, with 17 bases between. The CDR3: CASSQEEVIGGADTQYF. The CDR3 bases are TGTGCCAGCAGCCAAGAGGAGGTAATAGGAGGCGCAGATACGCAGTATTTT.

In its sample, this clonotype was seen many times. This rearrangement joins TRBV5-1 to TRBJ2-2; D possibly corresponds to TRBD1 (5 bases). The CDR3 runs 12 residues. V lost 0 bases to trimming and J lost 15 bases, with 12 bases between them. CDR1 is SGHRS and CDR2 is YFSETQ in the germline V gene. CDR3 loop: CASSLVPGSLFF. CDR3 DNA sequence: TGCGCCAGCAGCTTGGTTCCAGGGTCGTTGTTTTTT.

This clonotype was picked up many times. The chain recombines TRBV7-2 with TRBJ2-5; D is unresolved. The V gene's germline CDR1 is SGHTA and CDR2 FQGNSA. V was shortened by 1 base and J by 5 bases, with 5 bases between the two germline ends. CDR3 length equals 12 residues. The CDR3, as DNA: TGTGCCAGCAGCTTAGGTTCCGAGACCCAGTACTTC. Protein sequence: CASSLGSETQYF.

This clonotype was counted at least ten times. This chain uses TRBV11-3 with TRBJ2-1; no clear D. Germline V gene lookup returns CDR1 SGHNT and CDR2 YENEEA. The CDR3 has 11 residues. V was cut by 3 bases and J by 8 bases, with 5 bases left in between. The CDR3, as DNA: TGTGCCAGCAGCTTCGGCGATGAGCAGTTCTTC. Translated, it gives CASSFGDEQFF.

This clonotype was seen ten or more times. The V gene is TRBV14, the J gene TRBJ2-3; D uncertain. The CDR3 is 17 amino acids. Germline assignment: CDR1 SGHDN and CDR2 FVKESK. V was cut by 1 base and J by 0 bases, with 14 bases left in between. The chain's CDR3 is CASSQGPSRPSTDTQYF. The CDR3 DNA reads as TGTGCCAGCAGCCAAGGTCCAAGCAGGCCAAGCACAGATACGCAGTATTTT.